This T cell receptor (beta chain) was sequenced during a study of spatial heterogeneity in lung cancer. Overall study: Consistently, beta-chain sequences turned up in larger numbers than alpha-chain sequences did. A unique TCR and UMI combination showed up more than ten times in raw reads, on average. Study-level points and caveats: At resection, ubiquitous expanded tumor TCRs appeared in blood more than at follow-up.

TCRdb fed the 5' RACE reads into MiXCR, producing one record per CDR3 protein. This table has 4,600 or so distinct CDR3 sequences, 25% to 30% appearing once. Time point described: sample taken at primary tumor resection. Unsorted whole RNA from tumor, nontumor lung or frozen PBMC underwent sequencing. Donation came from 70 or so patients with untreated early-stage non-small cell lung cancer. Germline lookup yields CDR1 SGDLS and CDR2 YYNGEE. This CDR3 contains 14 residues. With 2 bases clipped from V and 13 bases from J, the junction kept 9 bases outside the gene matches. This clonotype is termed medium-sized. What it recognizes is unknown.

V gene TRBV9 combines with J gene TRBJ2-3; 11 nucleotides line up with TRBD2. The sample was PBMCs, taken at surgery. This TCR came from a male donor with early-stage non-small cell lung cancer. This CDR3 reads CASSVGLAAPREYF. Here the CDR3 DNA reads TGTGCCAGCAGCGTGGGACTAGCGGCCCCACGGGAGTATTTT.